This T cell receptor (beta chain) was profiled in a study of lymphopenia after photon versus proton radiotherapy. Findings of the study overall: Photon-treated patients lost naive T cells and TCR diversity; proton-treated stayed stable. After lymphocyte nadir, photon-treated repertoires showed oligoclonal expansion, especially CD8+ Temra.

TCRdb's table, derived via immunoSEQ multiplex PCR, lists solely in-frame clones and lacks some. The sample has around 64,000 clones; 85% to 95% are singletons. A note on this clone: The antigen is undetermined.

The length of the CDR3 is 14 residues. V shed 3 bases and J shed 0 bases, with 7 bases lying between them. Germline V gene lookup returns CDR1 SEHNR and CDR2 FQNEAQ (reference sequence). This TCR derives from a woman aged 35 to 49 with cholangiocarcinoma. The chain uses TRBV7-9 and TRBJ2-3, with D tentatively TRBD1 (6 bases). Material: peripheral blood, obtained from a patient treated with photon-based radiotherapy. The chain's CDR3 is CASSLDRSTDTQYF. CDR3 in DNA: TGTGCCAGCAGCTTGGACAGAAGCACAGATACGCAGTATTTT.